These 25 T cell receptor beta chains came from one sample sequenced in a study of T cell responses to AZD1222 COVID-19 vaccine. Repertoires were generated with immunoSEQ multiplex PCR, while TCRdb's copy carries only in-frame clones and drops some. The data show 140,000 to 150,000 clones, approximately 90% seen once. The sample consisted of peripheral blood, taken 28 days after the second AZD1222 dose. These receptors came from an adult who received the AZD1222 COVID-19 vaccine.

The CDR3 reads CATSDPGTVAGDTQYF. Here the CDR3 DNA reads TGTGCCACCAGTGATCCGGGGACGGTCGCGGGGGATACGCAGTATTTT. The rearrangement uses TRBV24-1 and TRBJ2-3; D possibly corresponds to TRBD2 (6 bases). Germline V lookup: CDR1 KGHDR, CDR2 SFDVKD. The CDR3 is 16 residues long. Trimming removed 3 bases from V and 6 bases from J, with 18 bases in between.

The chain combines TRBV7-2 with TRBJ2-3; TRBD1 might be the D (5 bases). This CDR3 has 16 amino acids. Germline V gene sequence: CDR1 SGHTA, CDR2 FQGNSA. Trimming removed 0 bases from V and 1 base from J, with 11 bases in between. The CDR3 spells CASSLAPTQGTDTQYF. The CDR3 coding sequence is TGTGCCAGCAGCTTAGCCCCAACACAGGGCACAGATACGCAGTATTTT.

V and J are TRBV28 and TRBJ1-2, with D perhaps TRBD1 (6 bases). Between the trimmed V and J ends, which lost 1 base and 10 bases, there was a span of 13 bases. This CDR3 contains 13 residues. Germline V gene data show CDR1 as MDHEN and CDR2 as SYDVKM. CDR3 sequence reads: CASSLFTGWAYTF. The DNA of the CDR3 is TGTGCCAGCAGTTTATTCACAGGGTGGGCCTACACCTTC.

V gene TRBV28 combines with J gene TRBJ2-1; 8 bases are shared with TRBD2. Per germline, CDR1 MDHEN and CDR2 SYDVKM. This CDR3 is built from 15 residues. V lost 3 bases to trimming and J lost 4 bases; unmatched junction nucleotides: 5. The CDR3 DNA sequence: TGTGCCAGCAGTTTCTTAGCGGGATCATACAATGAGCAGTTCTTC. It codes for CASSFLAGSYNEQFF.

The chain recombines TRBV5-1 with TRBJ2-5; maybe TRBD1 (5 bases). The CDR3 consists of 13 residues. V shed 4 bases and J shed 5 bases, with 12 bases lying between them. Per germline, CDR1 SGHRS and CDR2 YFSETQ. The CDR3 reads CASSTDIRETQYF. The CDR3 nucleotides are TGCGCCAGCAGCACGGACATTCGGGAGACCCAGTACTTC.

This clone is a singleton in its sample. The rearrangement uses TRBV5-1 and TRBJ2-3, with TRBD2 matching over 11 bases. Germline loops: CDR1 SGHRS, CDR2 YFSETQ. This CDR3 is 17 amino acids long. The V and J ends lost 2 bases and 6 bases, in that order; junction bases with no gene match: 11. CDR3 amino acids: CASSFSSRLAGLDTQYF. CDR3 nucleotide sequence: TGCGCCAGCAGCTTCTCCAGTAGACTAGCGGGACTGGATACGCAGTATTTT.

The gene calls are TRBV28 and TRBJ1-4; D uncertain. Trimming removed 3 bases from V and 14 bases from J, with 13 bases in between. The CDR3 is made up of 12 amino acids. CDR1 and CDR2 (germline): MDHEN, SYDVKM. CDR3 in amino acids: CASSFQRKQLFF. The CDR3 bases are TGTGCCAGCAGTTTCCAACGTAAACAGCTGTTTTTT.

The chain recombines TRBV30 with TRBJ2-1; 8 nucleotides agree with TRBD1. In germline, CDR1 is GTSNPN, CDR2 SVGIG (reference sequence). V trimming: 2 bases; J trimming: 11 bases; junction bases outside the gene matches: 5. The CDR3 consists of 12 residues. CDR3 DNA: TGTGCCTGGAGTACGCGACAGGGGAAGCAGTTCTTC. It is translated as CAWSTRQGKQFF.

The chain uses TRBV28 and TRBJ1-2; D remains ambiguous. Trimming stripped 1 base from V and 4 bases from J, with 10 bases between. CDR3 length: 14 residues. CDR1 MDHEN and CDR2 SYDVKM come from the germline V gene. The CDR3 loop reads CASSLLGQTYGYTF. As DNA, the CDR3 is TGTGCCAGCAGTTTATTAGGGCAAACCTATGGCTACACCTTC.

The CDR3 sequence: CASAVTISSYNEQFF. CDR3 DNA sequence: TGTGCCAGCGCGGTGACGATAAGCTCCTACAATGAGCAGTTCTTC. The chain recombines TRBV6-4 with TRBJ2-1; D gene uncertain. This CDR3 comprises 15 residues. V lost 8 bases, J lost 0 bases, and 14 bases lay in between. The germline V gene has CDR1 MRHNA and CDR2 SNTAGT.

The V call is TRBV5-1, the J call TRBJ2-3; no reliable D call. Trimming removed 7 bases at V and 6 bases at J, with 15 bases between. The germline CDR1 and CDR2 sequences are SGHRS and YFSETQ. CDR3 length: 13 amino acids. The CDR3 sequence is CASGPLGPDTQYF. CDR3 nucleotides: TGCGCCAGCGGACCCTTGGGCCCCGATACGCAGTATTTT.

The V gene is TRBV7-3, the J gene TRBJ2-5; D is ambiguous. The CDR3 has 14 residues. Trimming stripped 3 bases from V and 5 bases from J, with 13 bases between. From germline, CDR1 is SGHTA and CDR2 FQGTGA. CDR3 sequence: CASSLRRAQETQYF. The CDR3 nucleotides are TGTGCCAGCAGCTTGAGAAGGGCTCAGGAGACCCAGTACTTC.

CDR3: CASSLGGAGQPQHF. For the CDR3, the DNA is TGTGCCAGCAGCTTGGGAGGCGCTGGTCAGCCCCAGCATTTT. The chain recombines TRBV5-4 with TRBJ1-5; D is unresolved. This CDR3 contains 14 residues. The germline V and J ends were trimmed by 0 bases and 6 bases, with 10 bases remaining between them. Germline V lookup: CDR1 SGHNT, CDR2 YYREEE (reference sequence). Together with reference TRBV5-4 and TRBJ1-5, the CDR3 gives the full variable domain: ETGVTQSPTHLIKTRGQQVTLRCSSQSGHNTVSWYQQALGQGPQFIFQYYREEENGRGNFPPRFSGLQFPNYSSELNVNALELDDSALYLCASSLGGAGQPQHFGDGTRLSIL.

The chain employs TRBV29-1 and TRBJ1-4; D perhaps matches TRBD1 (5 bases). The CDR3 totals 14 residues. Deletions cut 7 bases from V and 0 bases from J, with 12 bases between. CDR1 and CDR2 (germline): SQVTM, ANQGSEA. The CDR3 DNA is TGCAGCGCCGGATGGACACCAACTAATGAAAAACTGTTTTTT. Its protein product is CSAGWTPTNEKLFF.

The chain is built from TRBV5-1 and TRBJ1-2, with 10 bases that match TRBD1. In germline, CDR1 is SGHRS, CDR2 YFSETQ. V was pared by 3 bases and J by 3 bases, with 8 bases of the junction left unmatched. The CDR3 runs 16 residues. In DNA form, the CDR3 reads TGCGCCAGCAGCTCCGACAGGGGGCGAAATCACTATGGCTACACCTTC. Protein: CASSSDRGRNHYGYTF.

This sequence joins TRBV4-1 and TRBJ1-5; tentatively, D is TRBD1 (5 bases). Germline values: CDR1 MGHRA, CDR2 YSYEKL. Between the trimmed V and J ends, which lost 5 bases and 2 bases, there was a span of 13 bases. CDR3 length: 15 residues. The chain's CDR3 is CASSWLQGGNQPQHF. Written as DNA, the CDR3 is TGCGCCAGCAGCTGGCTTCAGGGCGGCAATCAGCCCCAGCATTTT.

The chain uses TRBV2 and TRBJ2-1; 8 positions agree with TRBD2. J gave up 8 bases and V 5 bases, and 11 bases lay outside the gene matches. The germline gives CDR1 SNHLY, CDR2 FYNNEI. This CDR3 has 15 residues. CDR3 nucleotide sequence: TGTGCCAGCAGTCCGCCCGGGACTAGAGTCTATGAGCAGTTCTTC. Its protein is CASSPPGTRVYEQFF. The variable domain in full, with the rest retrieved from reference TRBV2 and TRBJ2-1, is EPEVTQTPSHQVTQMGQEVILRCVPISNHLYFYWYRQILGQKVEFLVSFYNNEISEKSEIFDDQFSVERPDGSNFTLKIRSTKLEDSAMYFCASSPPGTRVYEQFFGPGTRLTVL.

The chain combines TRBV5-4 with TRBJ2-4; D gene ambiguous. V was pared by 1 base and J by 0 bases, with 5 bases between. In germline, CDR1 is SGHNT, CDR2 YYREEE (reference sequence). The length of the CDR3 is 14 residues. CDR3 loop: CASSLYVAKNIQYF. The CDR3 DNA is TGTGCCAGCAGCTTGTATGTAGCCAAAAACATTCAGTACTTC.

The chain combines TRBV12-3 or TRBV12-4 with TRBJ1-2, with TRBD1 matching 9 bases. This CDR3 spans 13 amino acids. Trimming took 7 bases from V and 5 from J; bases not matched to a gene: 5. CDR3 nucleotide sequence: TGTGCCAGCATCCCGACAGGGGGTTATGGCTACACCTTC. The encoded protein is CASIPTGGYGYTF.

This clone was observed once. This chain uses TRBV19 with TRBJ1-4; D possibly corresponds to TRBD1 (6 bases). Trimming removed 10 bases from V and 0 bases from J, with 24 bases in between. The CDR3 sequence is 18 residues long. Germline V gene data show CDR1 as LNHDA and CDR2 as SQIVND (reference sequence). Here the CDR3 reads CAIPSISGQSATNEKLFF. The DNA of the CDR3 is TGTGCCATTCCTAGTATTTCAGGACAGAGTGCAACTAATGAAAAACTGTTTTTT.

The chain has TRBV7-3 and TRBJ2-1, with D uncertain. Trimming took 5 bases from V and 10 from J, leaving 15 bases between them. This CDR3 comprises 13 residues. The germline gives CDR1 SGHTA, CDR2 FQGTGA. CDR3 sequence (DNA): TGTGCCAGCAGCCCTCAGACACTACAGGAGCAGTTCTTC. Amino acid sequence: CASSPQTLQEQFF.

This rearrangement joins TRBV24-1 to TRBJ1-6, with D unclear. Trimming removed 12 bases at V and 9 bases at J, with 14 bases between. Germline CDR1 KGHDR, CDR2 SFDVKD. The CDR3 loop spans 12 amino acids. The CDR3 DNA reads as TGTGCCTTGGAGGTTATTGGTTCACCCCTCCACTTT. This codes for CALEVIGSPLHF.

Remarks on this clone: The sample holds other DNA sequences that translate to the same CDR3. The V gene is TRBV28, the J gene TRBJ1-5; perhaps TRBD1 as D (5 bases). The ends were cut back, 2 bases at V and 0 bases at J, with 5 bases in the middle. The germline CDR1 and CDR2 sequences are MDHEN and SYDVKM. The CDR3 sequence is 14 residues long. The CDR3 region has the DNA TGTGCCAGCAGTTTAGGGGGTAGCAATCAGCCCCAGCATTTT. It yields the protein CASSLGGSNQPQHF.

The CDR3 sequence is CADARAKDTEAFF. Here the CDR3 DNA reads TGTGCCGATGCTAGGGCGAAGGACACTGAAGCTTTCTTT. V and J are TRBV12-3 or TRBV12-4 and TRBJ1-1; D not resolved. V shed 11 bases and J shed 3 bases, with 16 bases lying between them. The CDR3 consists of 13 residues.

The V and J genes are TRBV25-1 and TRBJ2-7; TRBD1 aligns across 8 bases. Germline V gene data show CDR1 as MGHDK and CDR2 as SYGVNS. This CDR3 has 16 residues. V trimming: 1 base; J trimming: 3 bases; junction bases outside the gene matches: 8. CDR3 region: CASSESGQGGSYEQYF. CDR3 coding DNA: TGTGCCAGCAGTGAATCCGGACAGGGTGGTAGCTACGAGCAGTACTTC.